The 7 T cell receptor beta chains listed next were all sequenced from one sample in a study of blood T cell repertoires in COVID-19. Measured with immunoSEQ multiplex PCR; TCRdb has only the in-frame clones, and not every one. The data hold roughly 230,000 clones, with roughly 87% observed a single time. The specimen sequenced was peripheral blood. The receptors were sampled from a woman in her forties who had recovered from COVID-19.

The chain recombines TRBV30 with TRBJ1-2; D unresolved. The CDR3 consists of 13 residues. The germline CDR1 and CDR2 sequences are GTSNPN and SVGIG (reference sequence). V was cut by 0 bases and J by 2 bases, with 7 bases left in between. The DNA of the CDR3 is TGTGCCTGGAGTGTTTCCCAAAACTATGGCTACACCTTC. This translates into CAWSVSQNYGYTF.

The genes are TRBV5-1 and TRBJ2-3, with TRBD1 identical over 8 bases. The CDR3 sequence is 15 residues long. The ends lost 6 bases at V and 1 base at J; junction bases unmatched: 7. CDR1 is SGHRS and CDR2 is YFSETQ in the germline V gene. CDR3 sequence: CASTLQGQGTDTQYF. For the CDR3, the DNA is TGCGCCAGCACCCTCCAGGGACAGGGCACAGATACGCAGTATTTT.

The rearrangement links TRBV10-3 to TRBJ2-3; D is possibly TRBD2 (5 bases). The CDR3 loop spans 14 amino acids. Germline V CDR1 and CDR2: ENHRY, SYGVKD. V shed 10 bases and J shed 3 bases, with 17 bases lying between them. DNA of the CDR3: TGTGCCACCAGAGAGTCCGGGATGACAGATACGCAGTATTTT. Translated: CATRESGMTDTQYF.

The CDR3 spells CASSHREIAGGLKETQYF. The CDR3 bases are TGCGCCAGCAGCCATAGAGAAATAGCGGGGGGCCTAAAAGAGACCCAGTACTTC. The chain has TRBV5-1 and TRBJ2-5, with 10 bases that match TRBD2. The V and J ends lost 4 bases and 3 bases, in that order; junction bases with no gene match: 15. Germline lookup yields CDR1 SGHRS and CDR2 YFSETQ. This CDR3 contains 18 residues.

The V call is TRBV24-1, the J call TRBJ2-7; D is perhaps TRBD1 (5 bases). V dropped 10 bases and J dropped 5 bases, with 8 bases sitting between them. The CDR3 covers 10 residues. Per germline, CDR1 KGHDR and CDR2 SFDVKD. Here the CDR3 DNA reads TGTGCCACAATCAGGGACGAGCAGTACTTC. This translates into CATIRDEQYF.

The chain carries TRBV19 and TRBJ1-2, with D uncertain. The CDR3 spans 12 residues. In germline, CDR1 is LNHDA, CDR2 SQIVND (reference sequence). Trimming took off 3 bases at V and 5 bases at J, with 7 bases between the two ends. CDR3 bases: TGTGCCAGTAGTATGACACCATATGGCTACACCTTC. Its protein product is CASSMTPYGYTF.

The chain is built from TRBV5-1 and TRBJ2-3; D remains ambiguous. The CDR3 consists of 14 residues. CDR1 is SGHRS and CDR2 is YFSETQ in the germline V gene. Trimming removed 4 bases from V and 2 bases from J, with 11 bases in between. The CDR3 reads CASSTLAVTDTQYF. In DNA, the CDR3 is TGCGCCAGCAGCACACTTGCGGTCACAGATACGCAGTATTTT.